This entry lists 32 T cell receptor beta chains sequenced from one sample in a study of T and B cells in COVID-19 patients (dated by TCRdb to the early 2020s). The sequencer was an Illumina MiSeq. TRB rearrangements were amplified by multiplex PCR with BIOMED2 TRB-A/B primer pools. TCRdb trimmed public reads at Q25 via fastp, called clones via MiXCR and kept in-frame beta chains. Merged by CDR3 protein, the rows form single entries marked with the most common genes and DNA. Counted in this sample were 4,800 or so distinct CDR3 sequences; 33% of them appeared once. The ten largest account for about 23% of the sample. Genomic DNA extracted from blood, in amounts of roughly 220-550 ng, served as the starting material for amplifying TRB repertoires. Sequencing was performed on blood. These receptors originate from a human donor who had recovered from COVID-19.

The table lists this clonotype with a few counts. This sequence joins TRBV27 and TRBJ2-3; D ambiguous. The V gene's germline CDR1 is MNHEY and CDR2 SMNVEV (reference sequence). With 3 bases removed from V and 3 bases from J, the gap between germline ends came to 1 base. The CDR3 loop spans 11 amino acids. For the CDR3, the DNA is TGTGCCAGCAGTTTGACAGATACGCAGTATTTT. Its translation is CASSLTDTQYF.

This clonotype is deemed medium-sized. V gene TRBV19 combines with J gene TRBJ2-1; perhaps TRBD1 as D (5 bases). V was clipped by 6 bases and J by 7 bases, with 19 bases between them. From germline, CDR1 is LNHDA and CDR2 SQIVND (reference sequence). The CDR3 consists of 15 residues. CDR3 in amino acids: CASRTSATGWNEQFF. CDR3 nucleotides: TGTGCCAGTAGGACCTCCGCCACAGGATGGAATGAGCAGTTCTTC.

This clonotype was observed a handful of times. CDR3 sequence (DNA): TGTGCCAGTAGTCCAGAGGAGAATTCACCCCTCCACTTT. It is translated as CASSPEENSPLHF. The chain recombines TRBV19 with TRBJ1-6; D not resolved. V lost 5 bases and J 7 bases, leaving 9 bases between the germline ends. The CDR3 totals 13 residues. Germline CDR1 reads LNHDA; CDR2 reads SQIVND (reference sequence).

This clonotype occurred a few times. The rearrangement links TRBV20-1 to TRBJ2-5; no definite D call. CDR3 size: 12 residues. Between the trimmed V and J ends, which lost 3 bases and 2 bases, there was a span of 7 bases. In germline, CDR1 is DFQATT, CDR2 SNEGSKA (reference sequence). The CDR3 loop reads CSARQAQETQYF. The CDR3 bases are TGCAGTGCTAGGCAAGCACAAGAGACCCAGTACTTC.

The table lists this clonotype with a few counts. Written as DNA, the CDR3 is TGTGCCAGCACAGACTTCTACGAGCAGTACTTC. It specifies CASTDFYEQYF. The chain employs TRBV6-2 or TRBV6-3 and TRBJ2-7; no definite D call. The CDR3 spans 11 residues. Trimming stripped 7 bases from V and 3 bases from J, with 7 bases between. CDR1 and CDR2 from the germline V gene are MNHEY and SVGEGT.

The gene calls are TRBV19 and TRBJ2-1, with 9 bases that match TRBD2. This CDR3 contains 16 residues. The germline V gene encodes CDR1 LNHDA and CDR2 SQIVND (reference sequence). J lost 5 bases, V lost 5 bases, and 10 bases had no gene match. CDR3 DNA: TGTGCCAGTAGTCCTCGACCGGGACTAGCCGACAATGAGCAGTTCTTC. Its protein product is CASSPRPGLADNEQFF.

With regard to this clonotype: Compared with germline, one end of the junction differs, possibly owing to a read error. The chain couples TRBV7-7 to TRBJ2-5; 10 positions agree with TRBD2. Germline assignment: CDR1 SSHAT and CDR2 FNYEAQ (reference sequence). The CDR3 extends over 14 amino acids. The CDR3 DNA sequence: TGTGCTAGCAGCTTAGCGGGGGGCGGAGAGACCCAGTACTTC. Translation: CASSLAGGGETQYF.

The rearrangement uses TRBV5-1 and TRBJ1-2, with TRBD1 matching 8 bases. Germline CDR1 is SGHRS and CDR2 is YFSETQ. V lost 4 bases to trimming and J lost 3 bases; unmatched junction nucleotides: 14. The CDR3 is 17 amino acids. CDR3 DNA sequence: TGCGCCAGCAGCCTAGGACAGGGAGAATTGGCTTACTATGGCTACACCTTC. This encodes CASSLGQGELAYYGYTF.

This clonotype is medium-sized (0.01 to 0.1%). The chain links TRBV29-1 to TRBJ2-7; 7 nucleotides line up with TRBD1. V lost 0 bases to trimming and J lost 2 bases; unmatched junction nucleotides: 7. The CDR3 is 15 residues long. Germline V gene lookup returns CDR1 SQVTM and CDR2 ANQGSEA. Here the CDR3 DNA reads TGCAGCGTTGAAGACGGGGACAGAGGACCCTACGAGCAGTACTTC. Amino acid sequence: CSVEDGDRGPYEQYF.

This clonotype was counted only a few times. The chain uses TRBV6-5 and TRBJ1-6; no definite D call. The CDR3 contains 17 residues. V was cut by 6 bases and J by 6 bases, with 21 bases left in between. Germline CDR1 reads MNHEY; CDR2 reads SVGAGI. The CDR3 DNA is TGTGCCAGCAGCTCCTCACAAGGGTTTTGGAGTAATTCACCCCTCCACTTT. Protein product: CASSSSQGFWSNSPLHF.

The chain recombines TRBV5-5 with TRBJ1-5; no firm D call. Germline CDR1 and CDR2: SGHKS and YYEKEE (reference sequence). There are 14 residues in the CDR3. V lost 2 bases to trimming and J lost 0 bases, with 6 bases between them. CDR3 region: CASSLSPSNQPQHF. In nucleotides, the CDR3 is TGTGCCAGCAGCTTATCTCCTAGCAATCAGCCCCAGCATTTT.

The CDR3 loop is CASSLASGRGTDTQYF. As DNA, the CDR3 is TGTGCCAGCAGTTTAGCTAGCGGGAGGGGCACAGATACGCAGTATTTT. The rearrangement uses TRBV12-3 or TRBV12-4 and TRBJ2-3; 11 nucleotides line up with TRBD2. The CDR3 is 16 residues long. Trimming removed 0 bases from V and 1 base from J; junction bases left unmatched: 0.

The chain couples TRBV6-5 to TRBJ1-5; 7 bases are a match to TRBD1. The CDR3 sequence is 15 residues long. CDR1 is MNHEY, CDR2 SVGAGI, per germline. J lost 1 base, V lost 6 bases, and 6 bases had no gene match. For the CDR3, the DNA is TGTGCCAGCAGGCCCGACAGGGTAAGCAATCAGCCCCAGCATTTT. Translation: CASRPDRVSNQPQHF.

This clonotype was observed a single time. At one of its ends the junction is not consistent with the germline gene, which may arise from a read error. The chain carries TRBV6-6 and TRBJ2-1, with 7 bases lining up with TRBD2. The germline CDR1 and CDR2 sequences are MNHNY and SVGAGI (reference sequence). This CDR3 is built from 15 residues. CDR3 residues: CASSEFAGVGNERFF. In DNA, the CDR3 is TGTGCCAGCAGTGAATTCGCGGGAGTGGGCAATGAGCGGTTCTTC.

This clonotype was counted only a few times. The V and J genes are TRBV18 and TRBJ1-4; 9 bases align to TRBD1. V shed 4 bases, J shed 6 bases, and the junction held 6 bases outside the gene matches. This CDR3 comprises 15 residues. Germline V CDR1 and CDR2: KGHSH, LQKENI. The chain's CDR3 is CASSLGTGSDEKLFF. In DNA, the CDR3 is TGTGCCAGCTCACTCGGGACAGGGTCGGATGAAAAACTGTTTTTT.

The rearrangement uses TRBV6-4 and TRBJ2-2; 12 nucleotides align to TRBD2. The germline V gene has CDR1 MRHNA and CDR2 SNTAGT. This CDR3 is 15 amino acids long. V gave up 6 bases and J gave up 4 bases; unmatched junction bases: 3. In nucleotides, the CDR3 is TGTGCCAGCAGCAGACTAGCGGGGGCCACCGGGGAGCTGTTTTTT. It translates to CASSRLAGATGELFF.

Concerning this clonotype itself: A junction boundary mismatches the germline segment, possibly from a read error. The chain links TRBV24-1 to TRBJ2-1; 7 bases align to TRBD2. Germline V gene data show CDR1 as KGHDR and CDR2 as SFDVKD. The CDR3 is 14 amino acids. The CDR3 nucleotides read TGTACCACCAGTGATGCCGGGGGGAACAATGAGCAGTTCTTC. Amino acids: CTTSDAGGNNEQFF.

This clonotype has more than one count but fewer than ten. V gene TRBV12-3 or TRBV12-4 combines with J gene TRBJ2-7; D perhaps matches TRBD1 (6 bases). V lost 5 bases to trimming and J lost 5 bases, with 28 bases between them. This CDR3 region has 18 residues. The CDR3 nucleotides are TGTGCCAGCAGTACCCCTAGTACCGGGACACTAAATGGCCACGAGCAGTACTTC. Translated: CASSTPSTGTLNGHEQYF.

Sample share makes this clonotype large. The chain uses TRBV6-6 and TRBJ2-1, with TRBD2 matching 7 bases. The germline gives CDR1 MNHNY, CDR2 SVGAGI (reference sequence). The V segment lost 5 bases and the J segment 8 bases; nucleotides outside the gene matches: 9. This CDR3 has 14 residues. The DNA for the CDR3 is TGTGCCAGCAGTCCTACATGGGAGGGCTATGAGCAGTTCTTC. This translates into CASSPTWEGYEQFF.

The chain links TRBV19 to TRBJ2-1; 12 nucleotides agree with TRBD2. The V gene end was trimmed by 5 bases and the J gene end by 7 bases; junction bases not matched to a gene: 6. Germline V gene data show CDR1 as LNHDA and CDR2 as SQIVND (reference sequence). This CDR3 region has 15 residues. CDR3: CASSFYGTSGNEQFF. As DNA, the CDR3 is TGTGCCAGTAGTTTCTACGGGACTAGCGGGAATGAGCAGTTCTTC.

The V call is TRBV27, the J call TRBJ1-1; D call uncertain. Deletions cut 0 bases from V and 0 bases from J, with 23 bases between. CDR3 length: 20 amino acids. Germline assignment: CDR1 MNHEY and CDR2 SMNVEV (reference sequence). The CDR3 region has the DNA TGTGCCAGCAGTTTATCGCTCAAATTGCGGGGAGACAAGTTGAACACTGAAGCTTTCTTT. This translates into CASSLSLKLRGDKLNTEAFF.

This clonotype ranks as medium-sized. The V gene is TRBV15, the J gene TRBJ2-2; tentative D call: TRBD1 (6 bases). CDR1 is LNHNV and CDR2 is YYDKDF in the germline V gene (reference sequence). The CDR3 length is 16 residues. V lost 0 bases and J 1 base, leaving 9 bases between the germline ends. CDR3 nucleotide sequence: TGTGCCACCAGCAGAGAAGGGGGAGAGAACACCGGGGAGCTGTTTTTT. Translation: CATSREGGENTGELFF.

The sample holds a few counts of this clonotype. This rearrangement joins TRBV27 to TRBJ2-1; 9 bases map to TRBD2. Trimming took 2 bases from V and 8 from J; bases not matched to a gene: 7. The CDR3 spans 15 residues. The germline V gene encodes CDR1 MNHEY and CDR2 SMNVEV (reference sequence). DNA for the CDR3: TGTGCCAGCAGTTTAAATAGCGGGAGCTTCTATGAGCAGTTCTTC. Protein product: CASSLNSGSFYEQFF.

This clonotype was counted between two and nine times. The V and J genes are TRBV20-1 and TRBJ2-2, with a tentative D call TRBD1 (5 bases). V gave up 6 bases and J gave up 6 bases, with 17 bases separating them. Germline V gene sequence: CDR1 DFQATT, CDR2 SNEGSKA (reference sequence). The CDR3 is 14 amino acids. CDR3 in DNA: TGCAGTGCACTGCCCTTGCTAGGGGCCGGGGAGCTGTTTTTT. It specifies CSALPLLGAGELFF.

This clonotype was recorded a few times. The chain couples TRBV5-1 to TRBJ1-4, with 7 bases matching TRBD1. This CDR3 contains 18 residues. The V segment lost 4 bases and the J segment 8 bases; nucleotides outside the gene matches: 20. Germline values: CDR1 SGHRS, CDR2 YFSETQ. This CDR3 is CASSLTPARGRGGEKLFF. In DNA, the CDR3 is TGCGCCAGCAGCCTCACACCGGCCAGGGGCAGGGGGGGCGAAAAACTGTTTTTT. The variable domain in full, completed from reference TRBV5-1 and TRBJ1-4, reads KAGVTQTPRYLIKTRGQQVTLSCSPISGHRSVSWYQQTPGQGLQFLFEYFSETQRNKGNFPGRFSGRQFSNSRSEMNVSTLELGDSALYLCASSLTPARGRGGEKLFFGSGTQLSVL.

A note on this clonotype: The CDR3 does not close with the conserved phenylalanine or tryptophan, likely indicating a read error. It is unclear where the CDR3 begins or ends on the DNA, so no DNA is shown, and the CDR3 is as TCRdb lists it. The chain employs TRBV7-2 and TRBJ2-3; no check of the table's D call, TRBD1, against the DNA was made. Per germline, CDR1 SGHTA and CDR2 FQGNSA. 13 amino acids form the CDR3, both terminal residues included. CDR3 sequence: CASSEGAGKTKEG.

This clonotype occurred a few times. CDR3 in amino acids: CASNNHTRVSNQPQHF. The CDR3, as DNA: TGTGCCAGCAATAACCACACTAGGGTTAGCAATCAGCCCCAGCATTTT. The chain joins TRBV6-5 to TRBJ1-5; D is unresolved. This CDR3 is built from 16 residues. In germline, CDR1 is MNHEY, CDR2 SVGAGI. Trimming took off 7 bases at V and 0 bases at J, with 16 bases between the two ends.

There are a few counts of this clonotype. The chain is built from TRBV6-1 and TRBJ1-2; D might be TRBD1 (6 bases). The CDR3 covers 14 residues. CDR1 and CDR2 from the germline V gene are MNHNS and SASEGT. V gave up 5 bases and J gave up 4 bases, with 14 bases separating them. The CDR3 spells CASSTQQGPYGYTF. The CDR3 DNA sequence: TGTGCCAGCAGTACACAACAGGGTCCCTATGGCTACACCTTC.

The chain uses TRBV6-5 and TRBJ2-1, with D maybe TRBD1 (5 bases). CDR1 MNHEY and CDR2 SVGAGI come from the germline V gene. V shed 2 bases and J shed 3 bases, with 8 bases lying between them. This CDR3 is built from 14 residues. DNA for the CDR3: TGTGCCAGCAGTTACGGGGCTAGCTACAATGAGCAGTTCTTC. It is translated as CASSYGASYNEQFF.

The chain has TRBV29-1 and TRBJ2-1, with D possibly being TRBD1 (6 bases). There are 12 residues in the CDR3. Germline V gene lookup returns CDR1 SQVTM and CDR2 ANQGSEA. V shed 5 bases and J shed 8 bases, with 13 bases lying between them. This chain's CDR3 is CSVRGGWDEQFF. The CDR3 DNA follows: TGCAGCGTTCGAGGGGGTTGGGATGAGCAGTTCTTC.

This clonotype was detected a few times. The chain links TRBV15 to TRBJ1-6, with a weak D call TRBD1 (6 bases). The V and J ends lost 1 base and 8 bases respectively, with 15 bases between them. The CDR3 consists of 16 residues. CDR1 LNHNV and CDR2 YYDKDF come from the germline V gene (reference sequence). The DNA of the CDR3 is TGTGCCACCAGCAGAGGAAGTGGGACACGAGATTCACCCCTCCACTTT. This translates into CATSRGSGTRDSPLHF. Complete variable domain (other parts from reference TRBV15 and TRBJ1-6): DAMVIQNPRYQVTQFGKPVTLSCSQTLNHNVMYWYQQKSSQAPKLLFHYYDKDFNNEADTPDNFQSRRPNTSFCFLDIRSPGLGDTAMYLCATSRGSGTRDSPLHFGNGTRLTVT.

Sample share makes this clonotype medium-sized. The gene calls are TRBV6-1 and TRBJ2-1; 10 bases line up with TRBD2. Trimming at V came to 0 bases and at J to 4 bases, leaving 0 bases not matched to a gene. This CDR3 has 15 residues. The V gene's germline CDR1 is MNHNS and CDR2 SASEGT. CDR3 in amino acids: CASSEAAGGYNEQFF. The CDR3 region has the DNA TGTGCCAGCAGTGAAGCAGCGGGAGGGTACAATGAGCAGTTCTTC.